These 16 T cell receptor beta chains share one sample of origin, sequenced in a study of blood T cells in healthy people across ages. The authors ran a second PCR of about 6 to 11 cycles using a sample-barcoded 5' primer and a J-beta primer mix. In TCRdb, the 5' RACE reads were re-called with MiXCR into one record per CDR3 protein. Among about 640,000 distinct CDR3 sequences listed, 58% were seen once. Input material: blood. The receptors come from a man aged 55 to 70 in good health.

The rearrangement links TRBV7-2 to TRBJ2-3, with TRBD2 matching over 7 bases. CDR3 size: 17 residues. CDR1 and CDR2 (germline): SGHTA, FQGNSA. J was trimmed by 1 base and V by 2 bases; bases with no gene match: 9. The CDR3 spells CASSLSSSGGGTDTQYF. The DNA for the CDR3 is TGTGCCAGCAGCTTATCGTCTAGCGGAGGGGGCACAGATACGCAGTATTTT. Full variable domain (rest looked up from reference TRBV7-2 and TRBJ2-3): GAGVSQSPSNKVTEKGKDVELRCDPISGHTALYWYRQSLGQGLEFLIYFQGNSAPDKSGLPSDRFSAERTGGSVSTLTIQRTQQEDSAVYLCASSLSSSGGGTDTQYFGPGTRLTVL.

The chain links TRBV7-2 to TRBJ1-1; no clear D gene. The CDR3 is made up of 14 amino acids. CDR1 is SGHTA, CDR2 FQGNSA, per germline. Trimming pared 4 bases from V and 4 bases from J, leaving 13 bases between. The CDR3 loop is CASSSSDGSTEAFF. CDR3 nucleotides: TGTGCCAGCAGCTCTAGCGACGGGTCCACTGAAGCTTTCTTT.

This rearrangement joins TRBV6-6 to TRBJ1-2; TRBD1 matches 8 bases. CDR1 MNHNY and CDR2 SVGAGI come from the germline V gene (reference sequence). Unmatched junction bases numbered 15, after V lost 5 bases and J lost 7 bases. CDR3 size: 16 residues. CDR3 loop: CASSPTGDRGRSGYTF. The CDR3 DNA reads TGTGCCAGCAGTCCCACCGGCGACAGGGGCAGGAGTGGCTACACCTTC.

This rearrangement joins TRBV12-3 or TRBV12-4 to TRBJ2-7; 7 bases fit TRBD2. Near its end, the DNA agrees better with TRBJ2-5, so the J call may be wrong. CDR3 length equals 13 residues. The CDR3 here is CASNDGGGETQYF. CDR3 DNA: TGTGCCAGCAATGATGGGGGGGGAGAGACCCAGTACTTC.

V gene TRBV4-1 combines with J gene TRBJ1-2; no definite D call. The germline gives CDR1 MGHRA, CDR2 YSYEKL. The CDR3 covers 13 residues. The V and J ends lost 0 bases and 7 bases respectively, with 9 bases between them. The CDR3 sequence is CASSQDFGSGYTF. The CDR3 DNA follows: TGCGCCAGCAGCCAAGATTTTGGGAGTGGCTACACCTTC.

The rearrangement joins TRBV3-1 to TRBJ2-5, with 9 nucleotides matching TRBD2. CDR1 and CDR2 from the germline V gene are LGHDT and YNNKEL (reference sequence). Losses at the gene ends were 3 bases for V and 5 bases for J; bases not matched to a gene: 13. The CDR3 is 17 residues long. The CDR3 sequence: CASSQIPGTSLAETQYF. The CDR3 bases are TGTGCCAGCAGCCAGATCCCCGGGACTAGCCTTGCCGAGACCCAGTACTTC.

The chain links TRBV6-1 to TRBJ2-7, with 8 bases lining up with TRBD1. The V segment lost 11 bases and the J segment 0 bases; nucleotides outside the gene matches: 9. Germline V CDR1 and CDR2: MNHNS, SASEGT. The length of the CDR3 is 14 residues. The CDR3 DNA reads TGTGCCTCGACCGGGGACAGGCACTCCTACGAGCAGTACTTC. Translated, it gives CASTGDRHSYEQYF.

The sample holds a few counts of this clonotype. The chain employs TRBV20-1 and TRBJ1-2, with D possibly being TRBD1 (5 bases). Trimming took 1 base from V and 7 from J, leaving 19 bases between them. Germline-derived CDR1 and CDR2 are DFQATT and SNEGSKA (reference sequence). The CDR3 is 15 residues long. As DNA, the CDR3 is TGCAGTGCTAGAGTGGCCCCAGGGCGATACGGTGGCTACACCTTC. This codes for CSARVAPGRYGGYTF.

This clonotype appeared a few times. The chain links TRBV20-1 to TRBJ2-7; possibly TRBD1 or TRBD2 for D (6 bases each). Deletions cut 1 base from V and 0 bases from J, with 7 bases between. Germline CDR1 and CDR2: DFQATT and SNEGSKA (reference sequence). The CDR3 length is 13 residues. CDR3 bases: TGCAGTGCTAGAGCGGGGGCCTCCTACGAGCAGTACTTC. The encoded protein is CSARAGASYEQYF.

For the CDR3, the DNA is TGTGCCAGCAGCTTGGGGGGGGACAGGGGCAATGAGCAGTTCTTC. Translation gives CASSLGGDRGNEQFF. The chain has TRBV5-4 and TRBJ2-1; 10 bases line up with TRBD1. This CDR3 has 15 amino acids. In germline, CDR1 is SGHNT, CDR2 YYREEE (reference sequence). Unmatched junction bases numbered 3, after V lost 0 bases and J lost 6 bases.

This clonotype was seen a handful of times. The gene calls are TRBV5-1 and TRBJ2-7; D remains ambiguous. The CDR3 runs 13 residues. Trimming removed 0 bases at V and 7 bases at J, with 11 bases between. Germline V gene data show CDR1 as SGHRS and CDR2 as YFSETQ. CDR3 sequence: CASSLDGLLEQYF. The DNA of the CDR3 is TGCGCCAGCAGCTTGGACGGCCTCCTGGAGCAGTACTTC.

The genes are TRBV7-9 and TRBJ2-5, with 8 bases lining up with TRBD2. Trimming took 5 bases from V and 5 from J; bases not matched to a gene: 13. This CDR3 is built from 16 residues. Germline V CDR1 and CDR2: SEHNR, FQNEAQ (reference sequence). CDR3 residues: CASSPYNRGGSETQYF. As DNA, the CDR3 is TGTGCCAGCAGCCCGTATAACCGGGGGGGATCGGAGACCCAGTACTTC.

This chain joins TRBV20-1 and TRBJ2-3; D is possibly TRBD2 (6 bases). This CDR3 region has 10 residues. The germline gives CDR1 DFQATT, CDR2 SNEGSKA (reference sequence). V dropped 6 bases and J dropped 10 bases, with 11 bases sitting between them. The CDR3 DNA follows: TGCAGTGCCGAAGCGGGTGCGCAGTATTTT. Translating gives CSAEAGAQYF.

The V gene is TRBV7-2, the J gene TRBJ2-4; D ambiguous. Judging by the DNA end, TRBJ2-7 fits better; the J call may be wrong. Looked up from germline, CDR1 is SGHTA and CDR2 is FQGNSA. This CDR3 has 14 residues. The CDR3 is CASSQSGSSREQYF. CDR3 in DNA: TGTGCCAGCAGCCAATCTGGCTCCTCCCGCGAGCAGTACTTC.

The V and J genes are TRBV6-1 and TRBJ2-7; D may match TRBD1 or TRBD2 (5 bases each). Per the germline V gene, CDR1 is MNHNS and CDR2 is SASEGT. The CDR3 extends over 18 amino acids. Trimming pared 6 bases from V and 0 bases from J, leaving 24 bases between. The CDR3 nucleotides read TGTGCCAGCAGGGCGCGTACCGTGGAGGCAGGGAGCTCCTACGAGCAGTACTTC. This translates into CASRARTVEAGSSYEQYF.

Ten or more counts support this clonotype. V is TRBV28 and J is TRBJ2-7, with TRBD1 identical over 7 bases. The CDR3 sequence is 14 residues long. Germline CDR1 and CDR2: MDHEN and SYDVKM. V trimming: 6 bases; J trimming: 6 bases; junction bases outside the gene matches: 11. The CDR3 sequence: CASSKGQPPVEQYF. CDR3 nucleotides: TGTGCCAGCAGCAAGGGACAGCCCCCGGTCGAGCAGTACTTC.